These 27 T cell receptor beta chains came from one sample sequenced in a study of T-cell reconstitution after alpha-beta-depleted transplantation in children. Preparing the TCRbeta library involved the use of unique molecular identifiers. TCRdb re-called the PCR reads through MiXCR, storing one row per CDR3 protein. The sample includes about 400,000 distinct CDR3 sequences, 20% seen only once; the top ten take less than 4.5%. The sample in question was PBMCs from the stem cell graft donor, obtained from the stem cell graft. Receptors originate from a human donor who donated a stem cell graft to a child with acute myeloid leukemia.

The chain carries TRBV7-2 and TRBJ1-4; D is possibly TRBD1 (5 bases). The germline V gene has CDR1 SGHTA and CDR2 FQGNSA. The length of the CDR3 is 15 residues. V was shortened by 2 bases and J by 4 bases, with 11 bases between the two germline ends. CDR3 sequence: CASSLTGTVNEKLFF. CDR3 bases: TGTGCCAGCAGCTTAACCGGGACGGTTAATGAAAAACTGTTTTTT.

This clonotype showed up just a few times. The chain combines TRBV11-2 with TRBJ2-5, with D maybe TRBD1 (6 bases). Germline CDR1 is SGHAT and CDR2 is FQNNGV. Trimming left V 7 bases short and J 7 bases short, with 25 bases between. This CDR3 is built from 16 residues. The CDR3 protein is CASTAVAQGPLRTQYF. CDR3 bases: TGTGCCAGCACCGCTGTGGCACAGGGCCCTCTCCGGACCCAGTACTTC.

This clonotype occurred a few times. The rearrangement uses TRBV5-1 and TRBJ2-7, with 9 nucleotides matching TRBD1. There are 15 residues in the CDR3. Germline CDR1 reads SGHRS; CDR2 reads YFSETQ. J gave up 4 bases and V 2 bases, and 7 bases lay outside the gene matches. The CDR3 loop reads CASSLPPGQGYEQYF. The CDR3 DNA sequence: TGCGCCAGCAGCTTACCGCCGGGACAGGGATACGAGCAGTACTTC.

The V and J genes are TRBV29-1 and TRBJ2-1; 7 bases match TRBD1. The CDR3 loop spans 12 amino acids. V was pared by 3 bases and J by 5 bases, with 1 base of the junction left unmatched. From germline, CDR1 is SQVTM and CDR2 ANQGSEA. The CDR3 region is CSVEGQHNEQFF. Here the CDR3 DNA reads TGCAGCGTTGAGGGACAGCACAATGAGCAGTTCTTC.

J is TRBJ2-1 and V is TRBV7-9; D possibly corresponds to TRBD2 (6 bases). The CDR3 spans 16 residues. Germline V gene sequence: CDR1 SEHNR, CDR2 FQNEAQ (reference sequence). V lost 5 bases, J lost 7 bases, and 21 bases lay in between. Here the CDR3 DNA reads TGTGCCAGCAGCCGCAATTCCGGAGGGCACCTTAATGAGCAGTTCTTC. Protein: CASSRNSGGHLNEQFF.

This clonotype showed up just a few times. The chain has TRBV27 and TRBJ2-2, with D tentatively TRBD2 (6 bases). The CDR3 extends over 16 amino acids. Germline V gene lookup returns CDR1 MNHEY and CDR2 SMNVEV (reference sequence). Trimming left V 2 bases short and J 1 base short, with 11 bases between. The CDR3 sequence is CASSLMVGGNTGELFF. CDR3 nucleotide sequence: TGTGCCAGCAGTTTAATGGTGGGAGGGAACACCGGGGAGCTGTTTTTT.

This sequence joins TRBV7-6 and TRBJ2-1; TRBD2 aligns across 7 bases. V was pared by 5 bases and J by 5 bases, with 12 bases of the junction left unmatched. CDR3 size: 16 residues. Germline CDR1 and CDR2: SGHVS and FNYEAQ. The CDR3 here is CASSPALGGRNNEQFF. The CDR3 coding sequence is TGTGCCAGCAGCCCCGCCCTAGGCGGGAGAAACAATGAGCAGTTCTTC. Filled out from reference TRBV7-6 and TRBJ2-1, the complete variable domain reads GAGVSQSPRYKVTKRGQDVALRCDPISGHVSLYWYRQALGQGPEFLTYFNYEAQQDKSGLPNDRFSAERPEGSISTLTIQRTEQRDSAMYRCASSPALGGRNNEQFFGPGTRLTVL.

This clonotype was observed many times. This CDR3 reads CSAGTRGYNEQFF. In nucleotides, the CDR3 is TGCAGCGCCGGGACTAGAGGGTACAATGAGCAGTTCTTC. The gene calls are TRBV20-1 and TRBJ2-1; 8 bases match TRBD2. Looked up from germline, CDR1 is DFQATT and CDR2 is SNEGSKA (reference sequence). The CDR3 covers 13 residues.

This clonotype appeared many times. This chain uses TRBV20-1 with TRBJ1-6; D might be TRBD1 (5 bases). Trimming pared 7 bases from V and 7 bases from J, leaving 11 bases between. The CDR3 totals 12 residues. Germline lookup yields CDR1 DFQATT and CDR2 SNEGSKA (reference sequence). Here the CDR3 reads CSVEGQNSPLHF. CDR3 bases: TGCAGTGTTGAGGGGCAAAATTCACCCCTCCACTTT.

This clonotype has at least ten counts. The V call is TRBV7-8, the J call TRBJ1-1; TRBD1 might be the D (6 bases). With 6 bases removed from V and 5 bases from J, the gap between germline ends came to 10 bases. CDR3 size: 12 residues. Looked up from germline, CDR1 is SGHVS and CDR2 is FQNEAQ. The CDR3 sequence is CASSTGRTEAFF. The CDR3 region has the DNA TGTGCCAGCAGTACAGGGAGGACTGAAGCTTTCTTT.

The table lists this clonotype with a few counts. The rearrangement links TRBV7-9 to TRBJ2-1; no clear D. The CDR3 is made up of 12 amino acids. Germline V gene lookup returns CDR1 SEHNR and CDR2 FQNEAQ (reference sequence). Trimming stripped 5 bases from V and 9 bases from J, with 11 bases between. The CDR3 nucleotides are TGTGCCAGCAGCCTCCCATCGCTTGAGCAGTTCTTC. It translates to CASSLPSLEQFF. Complete variable domain (other parts from reference TRBV7-9 and TRBJ2-1): DTGVSQNPRHKITKRGQNVTFRCDPISEHNRLYWYRQTLGQGPEFLTYFQNEAQLEKSRLLSDRFSAERPKGSFSTLEIQRTEQGDSAMYLCASSLPSLEQFFGPGTRLTVL.

CDR3 region: CASSQSGQGISYEQYF. As DNA, the CDR3 is TGTGCCAGCAGCCAGTCGGGACAGGGGATCTCCTACGAGCAGTACTTC. V and J are TRBV11-2 and TRBJ2-7, with 10 bases that match TRBD1. The CDR3 has 16 residues. Germline values: CDR1 SGHAT, CDR2 FQNNGV. J lost 0 bases, V lost 5 bases, and 7 bases had no gene match.

This chain joins TRBV29-1 and TRBJ2-5; 9 bases are shared with TRBD1. V gave up 7 bases and J gave up 4 bases; unmatched junction bases: 7. This CDR3 comprises 13 residues. In germline, CDR1 is SQVTM, CDR2 ANQGSEA. The CDR3 nucleotides are TGCAGCGACACAGGGGGCAGGCTAGAGACCCAGTACTTC. The encoded protein is CSDTGGRLETQYF. Drawing the rest from reference TRBV29-1 and TRBJ2-5, the complete variable domain is SAVISQKPSRDICQRGTSLTIQCQVDSQVTMMFWYRQQPGQSLTLIATANQGSEATYESGFVIDKFPISRPNLTFSTLTVSNMSPEDSSIYLCSDTGGRLETQYFGPGTRLLVL.

This clonotype was counted only a few times. The rearrangement joins TRBV6-1 to TRBJ2-7; TRBD1 aligns across 7 bases. The germline gives CDR1 MNHNS, CDR2 SASEGT. V was clipped by 5 bases and J by 5 bases; unmatched bases: 18. CDR3 length equals 17 residues. The CDR3, as DNA: TGTGCCAGCAGTCAATCTGCGCTTCGACAGGGCGTCGACGAGCAGTACTTC. This translates into CASSQSALRQGVDEQYF.

The CDR3 nucleotides are TGTGCCAGCAGCAAACGGCTAGCGGGAGGGCCGGGGTACAATGAGCAGTTCTTC. As protein: CASSKRLAGGPGYNEQFF. This rearrangement joins TRBV21-1 to TRBJ2-1; TRBD2 is taken as the D call from the table, unchecked against the DNA. TRBV21-1 is a known pseudogene. The length of the CDR3 is 18 residues.

V gene TRBV7-2 combines with J gene TRBJ2-1; D is unclear. The length of the CDR3 is 14 residues. CDR1 is SGHTA and CDR2 is FQGNSA in the germline V gene. Between the trimmed V and J ends, which lost 5 bases and 2 bases, there was a span of 10 bases. CDR3 bases: TGTGCCAGCAGCGGAGTGGTCCCCTACAATGAGCAGTTCTTC. Encoded protein: CASSGVVPYNEQFF.

This clonotype was seen repeatedly, ten times or more. J is TRBJ2-1 and V is TRBV5-4; 9 positions match TRBD2. The CDR3 covers 15 residues. From germline, CDR1 is SGHNT and CDR2 YYREEE (reference sequence). The junction had 14 bases not matched to a gene; V was cut back by 4 bases and J by 12 bases. The CDR3 DNA is TGTGCCAGCAGCACCGGGACAGATTCAGCGGGAGGGCAGTTCTTC. It codes for CASSTGTDSAGGQFF.

This clonotype was seen a handful of times. The CDR3 coding sequence is TGTGCCAGCAGCCTAGAGGAGGGAGACGACTACGAGCAGTACTTC. Protein: CASSLEEGDDYEQYF. The chain employs TRBV9 and TRBJ2-7; D perhaps matches TRBD2 (6 bases). The CDR3 runs to 15 residues. The V end was cut by 4 bases, the J end by 3 bases, with 17 bases between. Germline V gene lookup returns CDR1 SGDLS and CDR2 YYNGEE.

The chain recombines TRBV12-3 or TRBV12-4 with TRBJ2-1; perhaps TRBD2 as D (7 bases). The CDR3 has 15 residues. The ends were cut back, 5 bases at V and 5 bases at J, with 16 bases in the middle. The CDR3 loop reads CASSPQGGLDNEQFF. The CDR3 DNA follows: TGTGCCAGCAGTCCACAGGGAGGGCTTGACAATGAGCAGTTCTTC.

This clonotype was detected many times. V gene TRBV20-1 combines with J gene TRBJ2-3; D is possibly TRBD2 (5 bases). Germline CDR1 is DFQATT and CDR2 is SNEGSKA (reference sequence). V was pared by 1 base and J by 2 bases, with 13 bases between. CDR3 length: 15 amino acids. The CDR3 DNA sequence: TGCAGTGCTAGAGGAATTGTGGGAGTCACAGATACGCAGTATTTT. Translating gives CSARGIVGVTDTQYF.

This clonotype was found a few times. The V and J genes are TRBV27 and TRBJ2-2; 8 nucleotides line up with TRBD2. This CDR3 contains 14 residues. V dropped 7 bases and J dropped 4; count of bases not matched to a gene: 5. Germline lookup yields CDR1 MNHEY and CDR2 SMNVEV (reference sequence). This CDR3 is CASMSGSSTGELFF. CDR3 DNA: TGTGCCAGCATGAGCGGGAGTAGCACCGGGGAGCTGTTTTTT.

The V and J genes are TRBV2 and TRBJ2-2, with D unclear. There are 12 residues in the CDR3. V was pared by 7 bases and J by 1 base, with 4 bases between. CDR1 is SNHLY, CDR2 FYNNEI, per germline. The CDR3 sequence: CASKRNTGELFF. The CDR3 DNA is TGTGCCAGCAAACGGAACACCGGGGAGCTGTTTTTT.

The V call is TRBV28, the J call TRBJ2-1; 7 positions match TRBD1. Germline V gene lookup returns CDR1 MDHEN and CDR2 SYDVKM. Unmatched junction bases numbered 10, after V lost 8 bases and J lost 6 bases. The CDR3 is 14 residues long. CDR3 residues: CASSAQGTLNEQFF. The CDR3 nucleotides are TGTGCCAGCTCGGCACAGGGGACCCTCAATGAGCAGTTCTTC.

J is TRBJ1-6 and V is TRBV27, with 10 positions matching TRBD1. Unmatched junction bases numbered 4, after V lost 5 bases and J lost 9 bases. Germline V gene data show CDR1 as MNHEY and CDR2 as SMNVEV (reference sequence). This CDR3 comprises 14 residues. The CDR3 DNA reads as TGTGCCAGCAGTGATGGGACAGGGGTTTCACCCCTCCACTTT. Encoded protein: CASSDGTGVSPLHF.

There are a few counts of this clonotype. This chain joins TRBV7-9 and TRBJ2-2, with unresolved D. Trimming removed 2 bases from V and 7 bases from J, with 8 bases in between. Germline V CDR1 and CDR2: SEHNR, FQNEAQ (reference sequence). CDR3 length: 13 amino acids. This chain's CDR3 is CASSLYELGELFF. In nucleotides, the CDR3 is TGTGCCAGCAGCTTATATGAGCTCGGGGAGCTGTTTTTT.

This chain connects TRBV12-3 or TRBV12-4 to TRBJ2-7; 11 nucleotides line up with TRBD1. Trimming cost V 5 bases and J 2 bases; bases outside gene matches: 5. The CDR3 sequence is 15 residues long. The chain's CDR3 is CASSPGQGVAYEQYF. CDR3 in DNA: TGTGCCAGCAGTCCGGGACAGGGGGTGGCCTACGAGCAGTACTTC.

The chain recombines TRBV12-3 or TRBV12-4 with TRBJ1-5; D unclear. There are 14 residues in the CDR3. Trimming took 0 bases from V and 5 from J, leaving 8 bases between them. For the CDR3, the DNA is TGTGCCAGCAGTTTAGCCGGGAGGGATCAGCCCCAGCATTTT. It yields the protein CASSLAGRDQPQHF.